The 15 T cell receptor beta chains in this list originate from one sample, sequenced in a study of Graves' ophthalmopathy and Graves' hyperthyroidism. The study amplified TCR beta CDR3 regions using RNA transcripts. RT-PCR in the first round used HTBI primers; a second-round multiplex PCR followed. One entry per CDR3 protein results from TCRdb running MiXCR on the multiplex PCR reads. Of about 740,000 distinct CDR3 sequences in the sample, approximately 40% are singletons; the top ten hold 40% to 55%. Sequencing was done on a sample of peripheral blood. These receptors were obtained from an adult man with Graves' ophthalmopathy.

This clonotype occurred many times. The CDR3, as DNA: TGCAGTGCTAGAGCGGGACCGTTCCTAGCTTTCTTT. Encoded protein: CSARAGPFLAFF. The V call is TRBV20-1, the J call TRBJ1-1; D may be TRBD1 (5 bases). Germline lookup yields CDR1 DFQATT and CDR2 SNEGSKA (reference sequence). This CDR3 contains 12 residues. V lost 1 base to trimming and J lost 10 bases, with 13 bases between them.

In this sample, this clonotype turned up many times. The chain employs TRBV7-9 and TRBJ2-7, with unresolved D. The germline V gene has CDR1 SEHNR and CDR2 FQNEAQ (reference sequence). CDR3 length: 11 residues. Trimming pared 8 bases from V and 3 bases from J, leaving 8 bases between. The CDR3 protein is CASGGSYEQYF. CDR3 sequence (DNA): TGTGCCAGCGGCGGCAGCTACGAGCAGTACTTC.

This clonotype was found many times. The genes are TRBV2 and TRBJ1-2; 9 nucleotides align to TRBD1. CDR3 length equals 15 residues. With 4 bases clipped from V and 3 bases from J, the junction kept 6 bases outside the gene matches. Per germline, CDR1 SNHLY and CDR2 FYNNEI. CDR3 region: CASSADRGGDYGYTF. The CDR3 DNA is TGTGCCAGCAGTGCCGACAGGGGGGGGGACTATGGCTACACCTTC.

The genes are TRBV15 and TRBJ2-1; 10 bases align to TRBD1. The CDR3 runs 14 residues. Losses at the gene ends were 6 bases for V and 7 bases for J; bases not matched to a gene: 6. Germline V CDR1 and CDR2: LNHNV, YYDKDF (reference sequence). The CDR3 DNA sequence: TGTGCCACCAGTCTCTGGGACAGGGGAAATGAGCAGTTCTTC. It specifies CATSLWDRGNEQFF.

The chain couples TRBV25-1 to TRBJ1-5; D is unresolved. Germline lookup yields CDR1 MGHDK and CDR2 SYGVNS. Deletions cut 3 bases from V and 11 bases from J, with 20 bases between. The CDR3 totals 15 residues. CDR3 in DNA: TGTGCCAGCAGTGACAATAGGGCAGTCAAACAGTCCCAGCATTTT. This encodes CASSDNRAVKQSQHF.

The chain joins TRBV9 to TRBJ1-1; no definite D call. This CDR3 contains 13 residues. The V gene lost 3 bases and the J gene lost 5 bases, with 11 bases spanning the gap. Germline V lookup: CDR1 SGDLS, CDR2 YYNGEE. The CDR3 DNA reads as TGTGCCAGCAGCGCCGACGGGAGGACTGAAGCTTTCTTT. It codes for CASSADGRTEAFF. Looking up the rest from reference TRBV9 and TRBJ1-1 gives the full variable domain: DSGVTQTPKHLITATGQRVTLRCSPRSGDLSVYWYQQSLDQGLQFLIQYYNGEERAKGNILERFSAQQFPDLHSELNLSSLELGDSALYFCASSADGRTEAFFGQGTRLTVV.

The genes are TRBV2 and TRBJ2-7; 10 bases agree with TRBD2. The CDR3 runs 16 residues. Germline lookup yields CDR1 SNHLY and CDR2 FYNNEI. Trimming took 6 bases from V and 0 from J; bases not matched to a gene: 8. The CDR3 here is CASSVRTSGVSYEQYF. The CDR3 DNA follows: TGTGCCAGCAGCGTCCGAACTAGCGGGGTCTCCTACGAGCAGTACTTC.

This CDR3 is CSARGGLAEAFF. DNA for the CDR3: TGCAGTGCTAGAGGGGGCCTCGCTGAAGCTTTCTTT. The chain couples TRBV20-1 to TRBJ1-1; a weak D match, TRBD1 (5 bases). The germline V gene encodes CDR1 DFQATT and CDR2 SNEGSKA (reference sequence). The V end was cut by 1 base, the J end by 6 bases, with 9 bases between. The CDR3 is made up of 12 amino acids.

For this clonotype: This may stem from a read error, because a much larger clone lies one nucleotide away. The CDR3 region is CASSWDRGETYEQYF. Here the CDR3 DNA reads TGTGCCAGCAGCTGGGACAGGGGGGAGACCTACGAGCAGTACTTC. The V call is TRBV11-1, the J call TRBJ2-7; 11 nucleotides line up with TRBD1. The CDR3 extends over 15 amino acids. After removal of 4 bases from V and 2 bases from J, the junction contained 4 bases not matched to a gene. Germline V CDR1 and CDR2: SGHAT, FQDESV (reference sequence).

The chain is built from TRBV2 and TRBJ2-2, with a tentative D call TRBD1 (5 bases). Germline lookup yields CDR1 SNHLY and CDR2 FYNNEI. The CDR3 has 12 residues. V lost 7 bases to trimming and J lost 3 bases, with 6 bases between them. The CDR3 region has the DNA TGTGCCAGCACAGGGTACACCGGGGAGCTGTTTTTT. Amino acid sequence: CASTGYTGELFF.

DNA of the CDR3: TGTGCCAGCAGCCCGGGACAGGTCCTAGGAAACACCATATATTTT. Its protein is CASSPGQVLGNTIYF. The rearrangement joins TRBV7-2 to TRBJ1-3; 8 bases agree with TRBD1. There are 15 residues in the CDR3. Trimming took 5 bases from V and 4 from J; bases not matched to a gene: 7. Germline CDR1 and CDR2: SGHTA and FQGNSA. Supplemented by reference TRBV7-2 and TRBJ1-3, the full variable domain reads GAGVSQSPSNKVTEKGKDVELRCDPISGHTALYWYRQSLGQGLEFLIYFQGNSAPDKSGLPSDRFSAERTGGSVSTLTIQRTQQEDSAVYLCASSPGQVLGNTIYFGEGSWLTVV.

This clonotype has just one count. The chain joins TRBV2 to TRBJ1-5; no firm D call. The CDR3 length is 15 residues. V dropped 3 bases and J dropped 11 bases, with 20 bases sitting between them. Germline CDR1 SNHLY, CDR2 FYNNEI. CDR3 loop: CASSESESVRETQHF. The CDR3 bases are TGTGCCAGCAGTGAGTCCGAGTCCGTGCGAGAGACCCAGCATTTT.

This chain links TRBV2 with TRBJ2-1; the match to TRBD2 covers 11 bases. V was pared by 4 bases and J by 7 bases, with 3 bases of the junction left unmatched. The CDR3 spans 14 residues. CDR1 is SNHLY and CDR2 is FYNNEI in the germline V gene. CDR3 nucleotides: TGTGCCAGCAGTGTCACTAGCGGGGGAAATGAGCAGTTCTTC. Protein product: CASSVTSGGNEQFF.

V usage is TRBV14 and J usage is TRBJ2-7; D gene uncertain. This CDR3 has 13 residues. CDR1 SGHDN and CDR2 FVKESK come from the germline V gene. Trimming cost V 1 base and J 7 bases, with 11 bases left between them. CDR3 residues: CASSQVGVGEQYF. CDR3 coding DNA: TGTGCCAGCAGCCAAGTGGGTGTCGGGGAGCAGTACTTC.

Note on this clonotype: At one of its ends the junction is not consistent with the germline gene, which may arise from a read error. V gene TRBV19 combines with J gene TRBJ2-5; 10 bases map to TRBD2. Germline lookup yields CDR1 LNHDA and CDR2 SQIVND (reference sequence). CDR3 length equals 14 residues. For the CDR3, the DNA is TGTGCCAGTAGTACGGCAGGGGGACTAGCGACCCGGTACTTC. It codes for CASSTAGGLATRYF. The full variable domain, with the rest looked up from reference TRBV19 and TRBJ2-5, is DGGITQSPKYLFRKEGQNVTLSCEQNLNHDAMYWYRQDPGQGLRLIYYSQIVNDFQKGDIAEGYSVSREKKESFPLTVTSAQKNPTAFYLCASSTAGGLATRYFGPGTRLLVL.